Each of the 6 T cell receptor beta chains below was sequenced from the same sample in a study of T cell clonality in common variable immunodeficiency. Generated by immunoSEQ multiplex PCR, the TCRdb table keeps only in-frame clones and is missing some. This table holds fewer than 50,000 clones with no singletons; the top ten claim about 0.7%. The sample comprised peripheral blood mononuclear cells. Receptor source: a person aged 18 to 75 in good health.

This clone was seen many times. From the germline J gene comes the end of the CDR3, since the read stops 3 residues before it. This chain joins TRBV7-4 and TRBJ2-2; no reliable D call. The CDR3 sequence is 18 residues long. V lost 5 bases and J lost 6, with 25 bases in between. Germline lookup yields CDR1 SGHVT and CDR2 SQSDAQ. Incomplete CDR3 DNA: TGTGCCAGCAGCGCTCGGGTTGGGTTTCCGGAAAGATCCGGGGAG. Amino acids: CASSARVGFPERSGE. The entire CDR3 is CASSARVGFPERSGELFF.

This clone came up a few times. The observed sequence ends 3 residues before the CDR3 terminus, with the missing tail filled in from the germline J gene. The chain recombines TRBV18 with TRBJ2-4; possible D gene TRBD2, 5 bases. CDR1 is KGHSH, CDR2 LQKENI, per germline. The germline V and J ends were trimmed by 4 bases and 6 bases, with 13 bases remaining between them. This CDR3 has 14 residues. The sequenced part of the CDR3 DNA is TGTGCCAGCTCACAGAATAGCGAGGCAAACATT. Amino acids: CASSQNSEANI. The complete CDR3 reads CASSQNSEANIQYF.

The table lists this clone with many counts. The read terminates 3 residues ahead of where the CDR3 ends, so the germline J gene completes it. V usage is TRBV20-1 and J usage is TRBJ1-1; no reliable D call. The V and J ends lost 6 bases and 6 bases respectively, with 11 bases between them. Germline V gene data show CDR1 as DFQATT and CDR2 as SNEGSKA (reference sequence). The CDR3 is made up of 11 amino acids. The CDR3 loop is CSAQGVSEAFF. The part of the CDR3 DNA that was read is TGCAGTGCCCAAGGTGTTTCTGAA.

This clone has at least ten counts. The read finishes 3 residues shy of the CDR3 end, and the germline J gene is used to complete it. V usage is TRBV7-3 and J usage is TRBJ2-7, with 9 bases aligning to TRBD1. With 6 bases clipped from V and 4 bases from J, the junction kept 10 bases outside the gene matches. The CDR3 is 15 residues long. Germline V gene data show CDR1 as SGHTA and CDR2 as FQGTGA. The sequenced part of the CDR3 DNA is TGTGCCAGCAGTCCGGCGGGACAGGGACTATACGAG. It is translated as CASSPAGQGLYE. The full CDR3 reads CASSPAGQGLYEQYF.

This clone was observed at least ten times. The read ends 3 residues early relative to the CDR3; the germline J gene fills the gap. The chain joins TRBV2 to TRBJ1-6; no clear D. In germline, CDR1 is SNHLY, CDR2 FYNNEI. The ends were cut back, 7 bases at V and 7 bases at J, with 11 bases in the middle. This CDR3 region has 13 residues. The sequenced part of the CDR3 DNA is TGTGCCAGCAAGTACAGAACCAATTCACCC. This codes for CASKYRTNSP. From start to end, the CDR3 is CASKYRTNSPLHF.

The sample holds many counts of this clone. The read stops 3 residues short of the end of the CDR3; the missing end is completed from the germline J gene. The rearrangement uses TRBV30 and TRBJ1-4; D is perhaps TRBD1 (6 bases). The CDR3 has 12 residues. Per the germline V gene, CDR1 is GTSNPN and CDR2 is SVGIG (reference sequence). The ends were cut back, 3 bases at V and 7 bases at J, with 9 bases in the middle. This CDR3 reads CAWSFRGEKLFF. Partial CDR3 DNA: TGTGCCTGGAGCTTCAGGGGTGAAAAA.